The 5 T cell receptor beta chains in this list originate from one sample, sequenced in a study of blood T cell repertoires in COVID-19. Only in-frame clones appear in the TCRdb table, and some are missing; sequencing was by immunoSEQ multiplex PCR. The data hold fewer than 200,000 clones, with 89% observed a single time. The sequenced material came from peripheral blood. The receptors originated from a man between 18 and 35 years old who had recovered from COVID-19.

The chain links TRBV5-4 to TRBJ2-2; 12 positions agree with TRBD2. V dropped 0 bases and J dropped 4; count of bases not matched to a gene: 7. Germline loops: CDR1 SGHNT, CDR2 YYREEE (reference sequence). CDR3 length: 18 amino acids. CDR3 DNA: TGTGCCAGCAGCTTGGGACTAGCGGGAGCCGGAGGCACCGGGGAGCTGTTTTTT. It translates to CASSLGLAGAGGTGELFF.

This clone was observed once. The rearrangement joins TRBV3-1 (or the pseudogene TRBV3-2) to TRBJ1-2; D possibly corresponds to TRBD1 (6 bases). The CDR3 loop spans 16 amino acids. CDR1 is LGHDT and CDR2 is YNNKEL in the germline V gene (reference sequence). Trimming removed 0 bases at V and 4 bases at J, with 15 bases between. The CDR3 bases are TGTGCCAGCAGCCAAGACACCGCAGGGGAAGTCTATGGCTACACCTTC. Residues: CASSQDTAGEVYGYTF.

The CDR3 DNA reads TGTGCCACCAGTGATGGGACTAGCGGGAGTCGGGATACGCAGTATTTT. Protein product: CATSDGTSGSRDTQYF. V usage is TRBV24-1 and J usage is TRBJ2-3; 14 nucleotides match TRBD2. Germline CDR1 reads KGHDR; CDR2 reads SFDVKD. This CDR3 has 16 residues. V shed 3 bases, J shed 6 bases, and the junction held 4 bases outside the gene matches.

In this sample, this clone turned up once. The genes are TRBV6-5 and TRBJ1-1; D gene uncertain. This CDR3 has 13 amino acids. The V gene's germline CDR1 is MNHEY and CDR2 SVGAGI. V lost 3 bases to trimming and J lost 2 bases, with 7 bases between them. The CDR3 here is CASSYRGNTEAFF. In nucleotides, the CDR3 is TGTGCCAGCAGTTATCGGGGAAACACTGAAGCTTTCTTT.

The chain is built from TRBV13 and TRBJ2-7; TRBD1 might be the D (7 bases). Trimming cost V 5 bases and J 3 bases, with 23 bases left between them. This CDR3 is 17 amino acids long. The germline CDR1 and CDR2 sequences are PRHDT and FYEKMQ (reference sequence). The DNA of the CDR3 is TGTGCCAGCAGCAGGGGGGACAGCCCGGGACGAGTCTACGAGCAGTACTTC. This translates into CASSRGDSPGRVYEQYF.